The 16 T cell receptor beta chains given below trace back to one sample, sequenced in a study of cytomegalovirus exposure and HLA in healthy donors. The study ran its PCR with 60 Vbeta and 13 Jbeta primers. TCRdb keeps only in-frame clones here, not all; method: immunoSEQ multiplex PCR. The sample lists approximately 100,000 clones, roughly 82% occurring once. Material: PBMCs. These receptors came from a man in his fifties in good health and CMV-seronegative.

This clone came up a few times. The J gene is TRBJ2-3, the V gene TRBV11-3; weak D call: TRBD1 (5 bases). The CDR3 is 17 residues long. Trimming stripped 0 bases from V and 1 base from J, with 14 bases between. CDR1 and CDR2 (germline): SGHNT, YENEEA. The CDR3 DNA follows: TGTGCCAGCAGCTTAGACGCGATGGGGCAGGGCACAGATACGCAGTATTTT. Translation: CASSLDAMGQGTDTQYF.

The V and J genes are TRBV19 and TRBJ1-2; 7 nucleotides agree with TRBD1. The CDR3 spans 14 residues. J gave up 7 bases and V 6 bases, and 11 bases lay outside the gene matches. Germline CDR1 and CDR2: LNHDA and SQIVND (reference sequence). The CDR3 nucleotides read TGTGCCAGTAGAGACCCGACAGGGATGGGTGGCTACACCTTC. Translation gives CASRDPTGMGGYTF.

This chain uses TRBV7-2 with TRBJ2-2, with unresolved D. The germline gives CDR1 SGHTA, CDR2 FQGNSA. There are 16 residues in the CDR3. The V end lost 5 bases, the J end lost 4 bases, and 17 bases lay between the germline ends. The CDR3 region has the DNA TGTGCCAGCAGCGCGACACCTTTTCAGAGCACCGGGGAGCTGTTTTTT. Its protein product is CASSATPFQSTGELFF.

The CDR3 nucleotides are TGTGCCAGCAGTGAAAGGCCAATTCCCGGGACAGACGCTTTCTTT. Translating it yields CASSERPIPGTDAFF. V gene TRBV6-1 combines with J gene TRBJ1-1; 7 bases line up with TRBD1. This CDR3 is 15 amino acids long. Germline CDR1 and CDR2: MNHNS and SASEGT. Trimming took 2 bases from V and 11 from J; bases not matched to a gene: 14.

V and J are TRBV19 and TRBJ1-1; 7 nucleotides line up with TRBD1. With V trimmed by 5 bases and J by 1 base, 4 bases remained unmatched. Germline CDR1 reads LNHDA; CDR2 reads SQIVND (reference sequence). This CDR3 has 14 residues. The chain's CDR3 is CASSRQGGNTEAFF. The CDR3 DNA is TGTGCCAGTAGTCGACAGGGTGGGAACACTGAAGCTTTCTTT.

The rearrangement joins TRBV7-2 to TRBJ2-7, with D possibly being TRBD1 (8 bases). The CDR3 sequence is 17 residues long. Trimming removed 5 bases from V and 4 bases from J, with 24 bases in between. In germline, CDR1 is SGHTA, CDR2 FQGNSA. The CDR3 nucleotides are TGTGCCAGCAGCCCCATGGGAGGGAGGACAGGGCTTTACGAGCAGTACTTC. Amino acid sequence: CASSPMGGRTGLYEQYF.

This clone has only one observation. V and J are TRBV5-1 and TRBJ1-2, with D perhaps TRBD1 (5 bases). This CDR3 comprises 18 residues. The V gene's germline CDR1 is SGHRS and CDR2 YFSETQ. Trimming pared 0 bases from V and 2 bases from J, leaving 20 bases between. CDR3 nucleotides: TGCGCCAGCAGCTTGGCCTTGCGACGGGGGGGTAGGAACTATGGCTACACCTTC. This codes for CASSLALRRGGRNYGYTF.

This clone was recorded only once. The gene calls are TRBV6-4 and TRBJ2-5; a possible D gene is TRBD2 (5 bases). V was shortened by 6 bases and J by 4 bases, with 12 bases between the two germline ends. The CDR3 covers 13 residues. CDR1 is MRHNA and CDR2 is SNTAGT in the germline V gene. Here the CDR3 reads CASRGRGTETQYF. DNA of the CDR3: TGTGCCAGCAGGGGCCGGGGAACAGAGACCCAGTACTTC.

This clone was picked up a small number of times. The rearrangement joins TRBV11-2 to TRBJ2-1, with TRBD2 matching over 7 bases. This CDR3 comprises 13 residues. Losses at the gene ends were 6 bases for V and 4 bases for J; bases not matched to a gene: 3. Per germline, CDR1 SGHAT and CDR2 FQNNGV. The CDR3 nucleotides are TGTGCCAGCAGGTCTAGCGGATACAATGAGCAGTTCTTC. Its protein is CASRSSGYNEQFF.

CDR3 nucleotide sequence: TGTGCCAGCAGCTTAGCCCACAATGCAGATAGCAATCAGCCCCAGCATTTT. Amino acids: CASSLAHNADSNQPQHF. The rearrangement uses TRBV7-8 and TRBJ1-5; D is unresolved. Germline CDR1 SGHVS, CDR2 FQNEAQ. V was cut by 0 bases and J by 0 bases, with 12 bases left in between. This CDR3 comprises 17 residues.

This chain connects TRBV7-3 to TRBJ2-2, with 10 bases aligning to TRBD2. Trimming took 5 bases from V and 3 from J; bases not matched to a gene: 9. This CDR3 comprises 17 residues. Per germline, CDR1 SGHTA and CDR2 FQGTGA. CDR3 DNA: TGTGCCAGCAGCAGGCCTAGCGGGGGTCCACACACCGGGGAGCTGTTTTTT. It encodes CASSRPSGGPHTGELFF. Drawing the rest from reference TRBV7-3 and TRBJ2-2, the complete variable domain is GAGVSQTPSNKVTEKGKYVELRCDPISGHTALYWYRQSLGQGPEFLIYFQGTGAADDSGLPNDRFFAVRPEGSVSTLKIQRTERGDSAVYLCASSRPSGGPHTGELFFGEGSRLTVL.

The V and J genes are TRBV11-2 and TRBJ1-4; no clear D gene. Germline V lookup: CDR1 SGHAT, CDR2 FQNNGV. The CDR3 length is 12 residues. V lost 1 base and J lost 8, with 5 bases in between. CDR3 residues: CASSLGEEKLFF. CDR3 nucleotides: TGTGCCAGCAGCTTAGGGGAGGAAAAACTGTTTTTT.

The rearrangement links TRBV6-5 to TRBJ2-1; the D is unclear. This CDR3 has 14 residues. Trimming shortened V by 1 base and J by 8 bases, and 12 bases separated the two germline ends. From germline, CDR1 is MNHEY and CDR2 SVGAGI. CDR3 DNA sequence: TGTGCCAGCAGTTACTTAGTTGAGAAAGATGAGCAGTTCTTC. This codes for CASSYLVEKDEQFF.

This clone occurred a few times. The V and J genes are TRBV7-8 and TRBJ2-4; 7 bases fit TRBD1. Germline CDR1 is SGHVS and CDR2 is FQNEAQ. V was clipped by 4 bases and J by 5 bases; unmatched bases: 5. This CDR3 is 14 amino acids long. CDR3 in DNA: TGTGCCAGCAGCTCTGACAGGGTAGAAAACATTCAGTACTTC. Amino acid sequence: CASSSDRVENIQYF. The full variable domain, with the rest looked up from reference TRBV7-8 and TRBJ2-4, is GAGVSQSPRYKVAKRGQDVALRCDPISGHVSLFWYQQALGQGPEFLTYFQNEAQLDKSGLPSDRFFAERPEGSVSTLKIQRTQQEDSAVYLCASSSDRVENIQYFGAGTRLSVL.

This clone was observed once. V and J are TRBV29-1 and TRBJ1-5; the D gene is possibly TRBD1 (6 bases). Trimming stripped 0 bases from V and 7 bases from J, with 16 bases between. This CDR3 is built from 15 residues. The germline CDR1 and CDR2 sequences are SQVTM and ANQGSEA. As DNA, the CDR3 is TGCAGCGTTGAAGATAAGGACAGTTCTGGGCAGCCCCAGCATTTT. Amino acid sequence: CSVEDKDSSGQPQHF.

This chain connects TRBV7-9 to TRBJ2-4; D not certain. Germline V gene sequence: CDR1 SEHNR, CDR2 FQNEAQ (reference sequence). The CDR3 loop spans 13 amino acids. Trimming shortened V by 0 bases and J by 4 bases, and 4 bases separated the two germline ends. CDR3 nucleotides: TGTGCCAGCAGCTTAGCCGGGAAAAACATTCAGTACTTC. It translates to CASSLAGKNIQYF.